The clone carrying this T cell receptor (beta chain) was seen repeatedly, ten times or more. Antigen unknown. This sample was included in a study of naive and memory T cell subsets. General study findings and limits: Between naive and memory subsets, TCR abundance power law exponents differed. Gini index rose across naive, CM, EM and EMRA in CD4 and CD8.

The CDR3 has 12 amino acids. Germline lookup yields CDR1 SEHNR and CDR2 FQNEAQ (reference sequence). Trimming pared 2 bases from V and 8 bases from J, leaving 7 bases between. Two oligonucleotides, mixed equimolar, formed the beta constant-region primer covering TRBC1 and TRBC2. The ligated cDNA underwent four PCR rounds using SP2 and nested alpha and beta constant-region primers. TCRdb re-derived calls from the UMI-ligation and nested PCR reads in MiXCR, one entry per CDR3 protein. The data hold approximately 89,000 distinct CDR3 sequences, with roughly 7.3% observed a single time. The clonotype comes from a human donor in good health. Sample: central memory CD4+ T cells from blood. The V gene is TRBV7-9, the J gene TRBJ2-1; no clear D. This chain's CDR3 is CASSLSGDEQFF. CDR3 coding DNA: TGTGCCAGCAGCTTATCTGGGGATGAGCAGTTCTTC.